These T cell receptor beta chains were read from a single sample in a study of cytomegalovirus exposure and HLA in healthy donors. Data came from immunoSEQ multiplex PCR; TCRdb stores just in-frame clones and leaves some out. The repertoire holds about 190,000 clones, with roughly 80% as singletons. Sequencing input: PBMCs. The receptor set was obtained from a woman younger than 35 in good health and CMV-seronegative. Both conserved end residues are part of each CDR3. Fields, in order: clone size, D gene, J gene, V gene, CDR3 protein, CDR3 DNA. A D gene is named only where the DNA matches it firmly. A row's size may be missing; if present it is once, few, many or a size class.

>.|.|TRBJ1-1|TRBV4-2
CASSQDLRSTEAFF
TGTGCCAGCAGCCAAGATCTGAGGTCCACTGAAGCTTTCTTT
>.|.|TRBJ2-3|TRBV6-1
CASSRAQTYTDTQYF
TGTGCCAGCAGTCGCGCACAGACCTACACAGATACGCAGTATTTT
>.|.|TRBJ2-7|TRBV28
CASRTRAGDDEQYF
TGTGCCAGCAGGACAAGGGCAGGGGACGACGAGCAGTACTTC
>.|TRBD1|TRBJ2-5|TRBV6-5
CASATRTGGETQYF
TGTGCCAGCGCAACTCGGACAGGCGGGGAGACCCAGTACTTC
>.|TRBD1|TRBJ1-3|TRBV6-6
CASRDRTFGNTIYF
TGTGCCAGCAGGGACAGGACCTTTGGAAACACCATATATTTT
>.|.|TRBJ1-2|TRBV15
CATSRGLNYGYTF
TGTGCCACCAGCAGAGGGCTTAACTATGGCTACACCTTC
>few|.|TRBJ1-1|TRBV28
CASSWAAEAFF
TGTGCCAGCAGTTGGGCAGCTGAAGCTTTCTTT
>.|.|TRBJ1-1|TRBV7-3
CASSLTLPGGGTEAFF
TGTGCCAGCAGCTTAACCTTACCAGGCGGGGGAACTGAAGCTTTCTTT
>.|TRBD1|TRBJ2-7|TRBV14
CASSRGDRGVYEQYF
TGTGCCAGCAGCCGGGGGGACAGGGGCGTTTACGAGCAGTACTTC
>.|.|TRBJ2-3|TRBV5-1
CASSLDRASTDTQYF
TGCGCCAGCAGCTTGGACAGGGCTAGCACAGATACGCAGTATTTT
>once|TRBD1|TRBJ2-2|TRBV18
CASSPPGQLSNTGELFF
TGTGCCAGCTCACCACCGGGACAGCTGTCGAACACCGGGGAGCTGTTTTTT
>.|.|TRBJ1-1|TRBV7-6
CASSSTGYGTEAFF
TGTGCCAGCAGCTCTACAGGGTATGGCACTGAAGCTTTCTTT
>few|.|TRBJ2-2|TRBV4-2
CASSQDNSGELFF
TGTGCCAGCAGCCAAGATAACTCCGGGGAGCTGTTTTTT
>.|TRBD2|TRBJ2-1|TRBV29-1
CSVDKREGRYEQFF
TGCAGCGTTGATAAGCGGGAGGGCCGGTATGAGCAGTTCTTC
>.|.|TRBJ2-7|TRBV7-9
CASSLVGLRSSYEQYF
TGTGCCAGCAGCTTAGTGGGTCTGAGGAGCTCCTACGAGCAGTACTTC
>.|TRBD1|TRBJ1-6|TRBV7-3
CASRSTGGGNSPLHF
TGTGCCAGCAGGTCGACAGGGGGGGGGAATTCACCCCTCCACTTT
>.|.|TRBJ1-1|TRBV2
CASSPPIWGDEAFF
TGTGCCAGCAGCCCCCCAATTTGGGGCGATGAAGCTTTCTTT
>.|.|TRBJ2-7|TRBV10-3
CAISEETPYEQYF
TGTGCCATCAGTGAGGAGACACCGTACGAGCAGTACTTC
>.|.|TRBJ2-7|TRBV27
CASSPFLESYEQYF
TGTGCCAGCAGTCCATTCCTAGAATCCTACGAGCAGTACTTC
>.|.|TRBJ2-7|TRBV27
CASSSWGSTYEQYF
TGTGCCAGCAGTTCCTGGGGCAGTACCTACGAGCAGTACTTC
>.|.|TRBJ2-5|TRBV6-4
CASSSLRGETQYF
TGTGCCAGCAGTTCCCTCAGGGGAGAGACCCAGTACTTC
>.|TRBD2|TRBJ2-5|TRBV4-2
CASSQASGRSETQYF
TGTGCCAGCAGCCAAGCTAGCGGGAGATCGGAGACCCAGTACTTC
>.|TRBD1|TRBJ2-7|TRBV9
CASSARTGGTYEQYF
TGTGCCAGCAGCGCCAGGACAGGGGGTACCTACGAGCAGTACTTC
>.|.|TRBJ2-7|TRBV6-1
CASSEEDPSSYEQYF
TGTGCCAGCAGTGAGGAGGATCCCAGCTCCTACGAGCAGTACTTC
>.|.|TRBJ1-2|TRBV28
CASSSGGDGYTF
TGTGCCAGCAGTTCGGGGGGCGATGGCTACACCTTC
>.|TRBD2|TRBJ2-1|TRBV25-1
CASSPTSAMSYNEQFF
TGTGCCAGCAGTCCGACTAGCGCAATGTCCTACAATGAGCAGTTCTTC
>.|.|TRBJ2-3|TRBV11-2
CASSLFSGADTQYF
TGTGCCAGCAGCCTATTCTCAGGGGCAGATACGCAGTATTTT
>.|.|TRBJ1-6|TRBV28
CASSHPNRAPDNSPLHF
TGTGCCAGCAGTCACCCAAACAGGGCGCCTGATAATTCACCCCTCCACTTT
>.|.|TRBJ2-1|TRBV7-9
CASSPARGGAYNEQFF
TGTGCCAGCAGCCCCGCCCGAGGGGGAGCCTACAATGAGCAGTTCTTC
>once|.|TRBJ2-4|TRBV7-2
CASSLNFGGQPNQNIQYF
TGTGCCAGCAGCTTAAATTTTGGGGGCCAGCCCAACCAAAACATTCAGTACTTC
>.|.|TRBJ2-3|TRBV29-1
CSLTGALGDTQYF
TGCAGCCTCACGGGTGCCCTGGGAGATACGCAGTATTTT
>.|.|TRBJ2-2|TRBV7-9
CASSLGGIGELFF
TGTGCCAGCAGCCTGGGGGGTATCGGGGAGCTGTTTTTT
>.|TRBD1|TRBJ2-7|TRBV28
CASSIREGQGYEQYF
TGTGCCAGCAGTATAAGGGAGGGACAGGGCTACGAGCAGTACTTC
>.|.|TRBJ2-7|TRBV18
CASSPPAAVSSYEQYF
TGTGCCAGCTCACCACCGGCGGCAGTAAGCTCCTACGAGCAGTACTTC
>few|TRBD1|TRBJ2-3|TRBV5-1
CASTPGQGLDTQYF
TGCGCCAGCACTCCGGGACAGGGTCTGGATACGCAGTATTTT
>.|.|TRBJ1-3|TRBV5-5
CASKLSDSSGNTIYF
TGTGCCAGCAAGCTTTCTGACAGCTCTGGAAACACCATATATTTT
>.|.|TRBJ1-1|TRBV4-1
CASSPVGRGTEAFF
TGCGCCAGCAGCCCAGTCGGTAGGGGGACTGAAGCTTTCTTT
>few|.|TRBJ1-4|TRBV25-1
CASTGGIGGFNEKLFF
TGTGCCAGCACCGGGGGGATAGGAGGGTTTAATGAAAAACTGTTTTTT
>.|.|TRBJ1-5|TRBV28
CASSPADGQGQQAQHF
TGTGCCAGCAGTCCCGCAGACGGGCAGGGACAACAGGCCCAGCATTTT
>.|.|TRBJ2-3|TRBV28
CADFRGIRTDTQYF
TGTGCCGACTTCCGCGGAATCCGCACAGATACGCAGTATTTT
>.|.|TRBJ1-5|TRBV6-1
CASRVATYQPQHF
TGTGCCAGCAGGGTTGCGACTTATCAGCCCCAGCATTTT
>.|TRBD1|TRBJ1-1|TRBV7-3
CASSSGQGNTEAFF
TGTGCCAGCAGCTCGGGACAGGGGAACACTGAAGCTTTCTTT
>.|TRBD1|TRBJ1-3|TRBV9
CASSLRISGTEIAQTGNTIYF
TGTGCCAGCAGCCTTAGAATATCCGGGACAGAGATTGCACAAACTGGAAACACCATATATTTT
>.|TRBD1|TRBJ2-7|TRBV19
CASRLTGTGAFYEQYF
TGTGCCAGTAGGCTAACCGGGACAGGGGCTTTCTACGAGCAGTACTTC
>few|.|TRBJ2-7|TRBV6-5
CASSDRWSSYEQYF
TGTGCCAGCAGTGACAGGTGGAGCTCCTACGAGCAGTACTTC
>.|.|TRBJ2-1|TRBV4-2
CASSQGGKTSSYNEQFF
TGTGCCAGCAGCCAAGGGGGTAAGACTAGCTCCTACAATGAGCAGTTCTTC
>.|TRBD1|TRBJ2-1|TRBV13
CASSLKAKQGANEQFF
TGTGCCAGCAGCTTGAAAGCTAAACAGGGGGCAAATGAGCAGTTCTTC
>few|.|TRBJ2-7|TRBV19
CASSTPSFGSYEQYF
TGTGCCAGTAGTACTCCGTCCTTTGGGAGCTACGAGCAGTACTTC
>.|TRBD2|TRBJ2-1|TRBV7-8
CASSLTSGSPYNGQFF
TGTGCCAGCAGCTTGACTAGCGGGAGCCCCTACAATGGGCAGTTCTTC
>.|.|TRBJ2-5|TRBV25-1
CASSEPTRVEETQYF
TGTGCCAGCAGTGAACCAACTAGGGTCGAAGAGACCCAGTACTTC
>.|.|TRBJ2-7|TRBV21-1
CASFNIPYEQYF
TGTGCCAGCTTTAACATCCCCTACGAGCAGTACTTC
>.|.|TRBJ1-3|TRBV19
CASSPQDTGNTIYF
TGTGCCAGTAGTCCACAGGATACTGGAAACACCATATATTTT
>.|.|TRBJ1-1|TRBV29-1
CSVDYGMNTEAFF
TGCAGCGTTGATTACGGGATGAACACTGAAGCTTTCTTT
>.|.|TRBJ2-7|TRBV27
CASSWGTSGSYEQYF
TGTGCCAGCAGTTGGGGAACTAGTGGATCCTACGAGCAGTACTTC
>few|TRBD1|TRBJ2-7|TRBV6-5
CASSDRVGEQYF
TGTGCCAGCAGTGACAGGGTAGGCGAGCAGTACTTC